Reported below is one T cell receptor (beta chain). This specimen belongs to a study of blood T cell repertoires in COVID-19. As for the study in general: Sites across the United States, Italy and Spain contributed samples from acute and convalescent COVID-19. The cDNA or gDNA used as material had been derived from T cells, B-cell-depleted T cells, or PBMCs.

Cohorts were assigned according to the clinical history that participants reported. This CDR3 region has 14 residues. Per germline, CDR1 MNHEY and CDR2 SMNVEV (reference sequence). V lost 5 bases and J 5 bases, leaving 13 bases between the germline ends. Here immunoSEQ multiplex PCR was the method, and the copy in TCRdb shows in-frame clones only, minus some. The table includes over 200,000 clones, roughly 90% detected once. This chain joins TRBV27 and TRBJ1-5, with D maybe TRBD1 (6 bases). The receptor was derived from a man aged 18 to 30 with acute COVID-19. Sequencing used PBMCs or T cells enriched from blood (not recorded which). This chain's CDR3 is CASSPDRLDQPQHF. In DNA, the CDR3 is TGTGCCAGCAGTCCCGACAGGCTGGATCAGCCCCAGCATTTT.